The 32 T cell receptor beta chains given below trace back to one sample, sequenced in a study of T-cell reconstitution after alpha-beta-depleted transplantation in children. This sample's TCRbeta library carried unique molecular identifier barcodes. TCRdb called the PCR reads again in MiXCR, with one record for every CDR3 protein. This table holds a few hundred thousand distinct CDR3 sequences, 9.5% to 13% found once. Sequenced here: PBMCs from the stem cell graft donor, sampled from the stem cell graft. Every receptor here comes from a human donor who donated a stem cell graft to a child with acute myeloid leukemia.

The chain carries TRBV20-1 and TRBJ2-2; tentatively, D is TRBD2 (7 bases). The CDR3 is 15 amino acids. V lost 3 bases to trimming and J lost 6 bases, with 17 bases between them. Germline V gene lookup returns CDR1 DFQATT and CDR2 SNEGSKA (reference sequence). The CDR3 bases are TGCAGTGCTAGTTTCGCGGGGGCTAAAGCCGGGGAGCTGTTTTTT. Protein product: CSASFAGAKAGELFF.

In this sample, this clonotype turned up many times. This chain links TRBV28 with TRBJ2-5, with a tentative D call TRBD1 (6 bases). The CDR3 extends over 14 amino acids. Germline lookup yields CDR1 MDHEN and CDR2 SYDVKM. V lost 4 bases and J lost 2, with 11 bases in between. CDR3 loop: CASSSGQFQETQYF. The CDR3 DNA is TGTGCCAGCAGTTCTGGACAGTTTCAAGAGACCCAGTACTTC.

This clonotype was detected a few times. J is TRBJ1-5 and V is TRBV20-1; TRBD1 agrees at 9 bases. Unmatched junction bases numbered 2, after V lost 5 bases and J lost 0 bases. This CDR3 is built from 14 residues. CDR1 is DFQATT and CDR2 is SNEGSKA in the germline V gene (reference sequence). The chain's CDR3 is CSAWTGDSNQPQHF. The DNA for the CDR3 is TGCAGTGCTTGGACAGGGGATAGCAATCAGCCCCAGCATTTT.

V gene TRBV3-1 combines with J gene TRBJ1-1; TRBD1 agrees at 7 bases. V lost 4 bases, J lost 3 bases, and 11 bases stayed unmatched. Germline loops: CDR1 LGHDT, CDR2 YNNKEL (reference sequence). CDR3 length: 16 amino acids. In DNA, the CDR3 is TGTGCCAGCAGCCGGTACCCGACAGGGAGTTACACTGAAGCTTTCTTT. It yields the protein CASSRYPTGSYTEAFF.

This clonotype turned up a few times. This chain uses TRBV9 with TRBJ2-4; D gene unclear. The CDR3 totals 16 residues. Trimming took 0 bases from V and 3 from J, leaving 13 bases between them. The germline CDR1 and CDR2 sequences are SGDLS and YYNGEE. The CDR3: CASSVEGSGGKNIQYF. As DNA, the CDR3 is TGTGCCAGCAGCGTAGAGGGTTCAGGCGGCAAAAACATTCAGTACTTC.

This clonotype was detected only a few times. This rearrangement joins TRBV14 to TRBJ2-1; 8 bases align to TRBD2. The V and J ends lost 0 bases and 2 bases, in that order; junction bases with no gene match: 24. There are 23 residues in the CDR3. Germline V CDR1 and CDR2: SGHDN, FVKESK. CDR3 protein: CASSQERTRLREDAGFAYNEQFF. The CDR3 DNA sequence: TGTGCCAGCAGCCAAGAAAGAACCAGGTTGCGGGAGGACGCAGGGTTTGCCTACAATGAGCAGTTCTTC.

This clonotype has at least ten counts. This rearrangement joins TRBV5-1 to TRBJ1-4, with D unresolved. The CDR3 is 16 amino acids. The V end lost 0 bases, the J end lost 0 bases, and 9 bases lay between the germline ends. Germline V gene data show CDR1 as SGHRS and CDR2 as YFSETQ. The CDR3 sequence is CASSLGMGTTNEKLFF. The CDR3 nucleotides read TGCGCCAGCAGCTTGGGCATGGGGACAACTAATGAAAAACTGTTTTTT.

This clonotype was seen ten or more times. This chain joins TRBV4-2 and TRBJ2-1, with 9 positions matching TRBD2. This CDR3 is 16 amino acids long. The V and J ends lost 0 bases and 2 bases, in that order; junction bases with no gene match: 2. Germline V CDR1 and CDR2: LGHNA, YNFKEQ. The CDR3 bases are TGTGCCAGCAGCCAAGAGGCTAGCGGGACCTACAATGAGCAGTTCTTC. Its translation: CASSQEASGTYNEQFF.

The chain combines TRBV7-2 with TRBJ1-1, with 12 bases lining up with TRBD1. Germline lookup yields CDR1 SGHTA and CDR2 FQGNSA. The CDR3 runs to 16 residues. V trimming: 0 bases; J trimming: 7 bases; junction bases outside the gene matches: 6. CDR3: CASSLAWGQGASEAFF. In DNA, the CDR3 is TGTGCCAGCAGCTTAGCTTGGGGACAGGGGGCGAGTGAAGCTTTCTTT.

This clonotype has a handful of counts. V is TRBV7-3 and J is TRBJ2-3, with a weak D call TRBD2 (6 bases). Trimming left V 4 bases short and J 0 bases short, with 11 bases between. Germline V lookup: CDR1 SGHTA, CDR2 FQGTGA. The CDR3 has 15 residues. The CDR3 region is CASSYIAASTDTQYF. The CDR3 nucleotides are TGTGCCAGCAGCTACATAGCGGCTAGCACAGATACGCAGTATTTT.

This clonotype was detected only a few times. The rearrangement joins TRBV28 to TRBJ1-5, with D possibly matching TRBD1 (6 bases). Trimming removed 6 bases from V and 5 bases from J, with 11 bases in between. The CDR3 is made up of 13 amino acids. Germline V lookup: CDR1 MDHEN, CDR2 SYDVKM. CDR3 residues: CASSPTGHQPQHF. CDR3 bases: TGTGCCAGCAGCCCGACAGGTCATCAGCCCCAGCATTTT.

The rearrangement joins TRBV7-8 to TRBJ1-2, with D possibly TRBD1 on 6 matching bases. The V end lost 5 bases, the J end lost 8 bases, and 12 bases lay between the germline ends. Germline values: CDR1 SGHVS, CDR2 FQNEAQ. CDR3 length equals 12 residues. CDR3 nucleotides: TGTGCCAGCAGCCCCAGGGGTGGCGGCTACACCTTC. Its translation: CASSPRGGGYTF.

Comment on this clonotype: A read error may be the cause here, since a much bigger clone is one base away. CDR3 DNA sequence: TGCAGTGCCCCAGGACGAAATGGGCAGTTCTTC. Encoded protein: CSAPGRNGQFF. The chain couples TRBV20-1 to TRBJ2-1, with D unresolved. CDR1 and CDR2 (germline): DFQATT, SNEGSKA (reference sequence). The CDR3 runs 11 residues.

CDR3 sequence (DNA): TGTGCCAGCAGTCCTCGAGCCCATAGCAATCAGCCCCAGCATTTT. Its protein is CASSPRAHSNQPQHF. The chain links TRBV7-2 to TRBJ1-5; D uncertain. Per the germline V gene, CDR1 is SGHTA and CDR2 is FQGNSA. The CDR3 runs 15 residues. V was clipped by 6 bases and J by 0 bases, with 12 bases between them.

This clonotype was detected a few times. The CDR3: CASSLVRGEQFF. The CDR3 DNA reads as TGTGCCAGCAGCTTAGTACGGGGGGAGCAGTTCTTC. This chain joins TRBV7-2 and TRBJ2-1; D is possibly TRBD2 (6 bases). The CDR3 runs 12 residues. Germline CDR1 and CDR2: SGHTA and FQGNSA. V was trimmed by 1 base and J by 10 bases, leaving 8 bases between them.

The chain carries TRBV6-6 and TRBJ2-7; TRBD1 agrees at 7 bases. V trimming: 6 bases; J trimming: 10 bases; junction bases outside the gene matches: 9. CDR1 and CDR2 from the germline V gene are MNHNY and SVGAGI (reference sequence). This CDR3 comprises 12 residues. CDR3 nucleotides: TGTGCCAGCAGAGTGGGGACAGTTAATCAGTACTTC. It codes for CASRVGTVNQYF.

Many counts were recorded for this clonotype. The chain combines TRBV7-8 with TRBJ2-3, with D unclear. Germline V gene data show CDR1 as SGHVS and CDR2 as FQNEAQ. The CDR3 totals 14 residues. Trimming cost V 4 bases and J 2 bases, with 10 bases left between them. Here the CDR3 reads CASSYAWATDTQYF. The CDR3 DNA sequence: TGTGCCAGCAGCTATGCGTGGGCCACAGATACGCAGTATTTT.

Ten or more counts support this clonotype. This chain uses TRBV9 with TRBJ2-1, with TRBD2 matching over 9 bases. Germline V gene data show CDR1 as SGDLS and CDR2 as YYNGEE. With 3 bases clipped from V and 4 bases from J, the junction kept 8 bases outside the gene matches. CDR3 length: 16 residues. The CDR3 spells CASSEGASGTYNEQFF. DNA of the CDR3: TGTGCCAGCAGCGAGGGAGCTAGCGGGACTTACAATGAGCAGTTCTTC.

This clonotype was counted many times. V usage is TRBV12-3 or TRBV12-4 and J usage is TRBJ1-2; D gene unclear. V was clipped by 6 bases and J by 8 bases, with 13 bases between them. The CDR3 contains 12 residues. As DNA, the CDR3 is TGTGCCAGCAGCTTTACGGGAGTCGGCTACACCTTC. Translating it yields CASSFTGVGYTF.

The chain links TRBV6-5 to TRBJ1-2; 7 nucleotides match TRBD1. V shed 2 bases and J 2 bases; nucleotides not matched to a gene: 5. CDR3 length equals 15 residues. Germline V gives CDR1 MNHEY, CDR2 SVGAGI. For the CDR3, the DNA is TGTGCCAGCAGTTACGGGAAGACAGGGAACTATGGCTACACCTTC. Protein product: CASSYGKTGNYGYTF.

This clonotype was counted a few times. The J gene is TRBJ2-5, the V gene TRBV19; D is ambiguous. Germline CDR1 LNHDA, CDR2 SQIVND (reference sequence). This CDR3 is built from 14 residues. V lost 5 bases to trimming and J lost 4 bases, with 14 bases between them. DNA for the CDR3: TGTGCCAGTAGTGACGGGCAGCCAGGAGAGACCCAGTACTTC. Its translation is CASSDGQPGETQYF. The full variable domain, rest sourced from reference TRBV19 and TRBJ2-5, is DGGITQSPKYLFRKEGQNVTLSCEQNLNHDAMYWYRQDPGQGLRLIYYSQIVNDFQKGDIAEGYSVSREKKESFPLTVTSAQKNPTAFYLCASSDGQPGETQYFGPGTRLLVL.

Only a few counts were recorded for this clonotype. The rearrangement joins TRBV7-2 to TRBJ2-7, with 10 bases that match TRBD2. Germline V gives CDR1 SGHTA, CDR2 FQGNSA. V lost 5 bases and J lost 5; bases outside the gene matches: 6. The CDR3 has 14 amino acids. The CDR3 protein is CASSDPGLANEQYF. For the CDR3, the DNA is TGTGCCAGCAGCGATCCGGGACTAGCGAACGAGCAGTACTTC.

In its sample, this clonotype was seen many times. The chain has TRBV7-3 and TRBJ2-3; D could derive from TRBD1 or TRBD2 (6 bases each). The germline CDR1 and CDR2 sequences are SGHTA and FQGTGA. V lost 2 bases and J 6 bases, leaving 15 bases between the germline ends. CDR3 length equals 15 residues. The CDR3 loop is CASSLHGGSGDTQYF. The CDR3 coding sequence is TGTGCCAGCAGCTTACACGGGGGCTCAGGGGATACGCAGTATTTT. Supplemented by reference TRBV7-3 and TRBJ2-3, the full variable domain reads GAGVSQTPSNKVTEKGKYVELRCDPISGHTALYWYRQSLGQGPEFLIYFQGTGAADDSGLPNDRFFAVRPEGSVSTLKIQRTERGDSAVYLCASSLHGGSGDTQYFGPGTRLTVL.

In this sample, this clonotype turned up many times. This chain uses TRBV24-1 with TRBJ2-3; D gene unclear. V was pared by 5 bases and J by 1 base, with 6 bases between. The V gene's germline CDR1 is KGHDR and CDR2 SFDVKD. The CDR3 runs to 13 residues. CDR3 loop: CATSVSGTDTQYF. The CDR3, as DNA: TGTGCCACCAGTGTGTCCGGCACAGATACGCAGTATTTT.

This clonotype was seen ten or more times. This rearrangement joins TRBV12-3 or TRBV12-4 to TRBJ2-7, with 7 bases lining up with TRBD2. This CDR3 has 13 residues. Unmatched junction bases numbered 1, after V lost 2 bases and J lost 3 bases. CDR3 nucleotide sequence: TGTGCCAGCAGTTTAAGGGAGGGCTACGAGCAGTACTTC. Translation gives CASSLREGYEQYF.

The chain combines TRBV5-1 with TRBJ2-2; no clear D gene. CDR3 length: 16 residues. Per germline, CDR1 SGHRS and CDR2 YFSETQ. V shed 4 bases and J shed 1 base, with 14 bases lying between them. For the CDR3, the DNA is TGCGCCAGCAGCCAAATAGGGCTGGGGAACACCGGGGAGCTGTTTTTT. Its protein product is CASSQIGLGNTGELFF.

This clonotype was detected only a few times. The chain employs TRBV4-3 and TRBJ1-2; no definite D call. Germline loops: CDR1 LGHNA, CDR2 YSLEER. V was pared by 4 bases and J by 0 bases, with 12 bases between. The length of the CDR3 is 15 residues. The CDR3 spells CASSLNPQTNYGYTF. As DNA, the CDR3 is TGCGCCAGCAGCCTAAACCCCCAGACTAACTATGGCTACACCTTC.

This clonotype showed up just a few times. The chain couples TRBV12-3 or TRBV12-4 to TRBJ2-3; TRBD2 matches at 12 bases. Unmatched junction bases numbered 9, after V lost 7 bases and J lost 1 base. The CDR3 loop spans 17 amino acids. The CDR3 DNA sequence: TGTGCCAGCAACCCTAGCGGGGGGGGCTGGGGCACAGATACGCAGTATTTT. It encodes CASNPSGGGWGTDTQYF.

The V and J genes are TRBV20-1 and TRBJ1-2, with 7 bases aligning to TRBD1. Germline-derived CDR1 and CDR2 are DFQATT and SNEGSKA (reference sequence). V shed 5 bases and J 6 bases; nucleotides not matched to a gene: 9. The length of the CDR3 is 13 residues. The CDR3 protein is CSAPHDREDGYTF. CDR3 bases: TGCAGTGCTCCACATGACAGGGAGGATGGCTACACCTTC.

V usage is TRBV29-1 and J usage is TRBJ2-5; 7 bases fit TRBD2. Trimming cost V 8 bases and J 6 bases; bases outside gene matches: 12. CDR3 length equals 13 residues. The V gene's germline CDR1 is SQVTM and CDR2 ANQGSEA. DNA for the CDR3: TGCAGCTTCGAAGAGCGGGGTCGCAAGACCCAGTACTTC. Amino acids: CSFEERGRKTQYF.

J is TRBJ2-4 and V is TRBV6-4, with D perhaps assigned TRBD1 or TRBD2 (7 bases each). V lost 11 bases and J 0 bases, leaving 29 bases between the germline ends. This CDR3 comprises 19 residues. From germline, CDR1 is MRHNA and CDR2 SNTAGT. Written as DNA, the CDR3 is TGTGCCTGCTGTTTTTTTGGGTTGGGACAGCGGGAAGCCAAAAACATTCAGTACTTC. It encodes CACCFFGLGQREAKNIQYF.

This clonotype has at least ten counts. The chain recombines TRBV20-1 with TRBJ2-1, with 10 bases fitting TRBD2. J gave up 6 bases and V 3 bases, and 5 bases lay outside the gene matches. From germline, CDR1 is DFQATT and CDR2 SNEGSKA (reference sequence). This CDR3 is built from 14 residues. In DNA, the CDR3 is TGCAGTGCTAGGCGTAGCGGGAGGATCAATGAGCAGTTCTTC. It is translated as CSARRSGRINEQFF.